This T cell receptor beta chain is drawn from a study of T cells in Graves' hyperthyroidism and ophthalmopathy. What was amplified from RNA transcripts were TCR beta CDR3 regions. TCR CDR3 underwent first-round RT-PCR with the HTBI primer set. TCRdb called the multiplex PCR reads again in MiXCR, with one record for every CDR3 protein. Here the sample spans 200,000 to 250,000 distinct CDR3 sequences, roughly 15% being singletons. The CDR3 extends over 17 amino acids. Per germline, CDR1 LNHNV and CDR2 YYDKDF (reference sequence). V gave up 0 bases and J gave up 9 bases, with 21 bases separating them. This clonotype was observed at least ten times. Exclusion of a patient resulted from uncontrolled infection, other autoimmune disease, pregnancy or lactation.

Sequences were obtained from blood. This TCR was sampled from a woman between 18 and 29 years old with Graves' ophthalmopathy. The chain combines TRBV15 with TRBJ2-1, with D possibly being TRBD1 or TRBD2 (5 bases each). CDR3 nucleotides: TGTGCCACCAGCAGAGAGGGGGTAGTGAGGGGTAATGGTGAGCAGTTCTTC. Amino acids: CATSREGVVRGNGEQFF.